This TCR beta chain came from a study of response to subunit inactivated influenza vaccine. Study-wide results and limits: Authors suggested that a seasonal influenza vaccination recruits few new T cells each time.

As concerns this clonotype: Its antigen is unidentified.

Trimming cost V 5 bases and J 5 bases, with 20 bases left between them. There are 15 residues in the CDR3. The germline V gene has CDR1 SGHNT and CDR2 YYREEE (reference sequence). TCRdb passed the RT-PCR reads through MiXCR, listing each CDR3 protein once. In the table there are about 700,000 distinct CDR3 sequences, 15% to 19% of which are singletons. The origin of this receptor is a man aged 50-60 years who received an inactivated influenza vaccine. This rearrangement joins TRBV5-4 to TRBJ2-7, with D possibly matching TRBD2 (6 bases). The sample in question was PBMCs from blood, obtained 11 to 12 days after vaccination. The CDR3: CASRSQLAHYDEQYF. For the CDR3, the DNA is TGTGCCAGCAGATCCCAACTAGCACACTACGACGAGCAGTACTTC.